The T cell receptor beta chain described here comes from a study of metastatic and nonmetastatic thyroid tumors. Study information: Repertoire comparisons spanned blood and tumor or nodule tissue from malignant and benign thyroid patients. General study points: Reportedly, malignant thyroid tumors had significantly higher TCR beta diversity than benign nodules, in blood and tumor.

All patients reached thyroid surgery having received no treatment beforehand. In the source study's methods: A classifier for distant metastasis in papillary thyroid cancer was constructed using CDR3 differences observed across clinicopathological groups. TCRdb recomputed clones from the PCR reads via MiXCR. In this record, the V and J calls reflect TCRdb's handling and not the investigators' own analysis. Among more than 15,000 clones listed, about a quarter were seen once. The CDR3 totals 16 residues. From germline, CDR1 is LNHDA and CDR2 SQIVND (reference sequence). Trimming took 4 bases from V and 5 from J; bases not matched to a gene: 3. This clone appeared many times. The antigen is not known.

This chain uses TRBV19 with TRBJ2-1; TRBD2 matches at 15 bases. The sequenced material came from blood. The clonotype comes from a female donor with papillary thyroid cancer or a benign thyroid nodule (not recorded which). Some clones in this sample may be carry-over from other donors' samples. The CDR3 nucleotides read TGTGCCAGTAGTAGGACTAGCGGGAGGGCCAACAATGAGCAGTTCTTC. Protein: CASSRTSGRANNEQFF.